This T cell receptor (beta chain) was retrieved from a study of cytomegalovirus exposure and HLA in healthy donors. Across the whole study: Sequencing of some 190 million T cells in an earlier analysis found under 120 million unique TCR beta sequences.

The study, taken as a whole, reports: One variant, a missense change in DCLRE1C, was linked in a later analysis to TCR beta V- and J-gene trimming.

Germline CDR1 and CDR2: MNHEY and SMNVEV (reference sequence). The V gene end was trimmed by 5 bases and the J gene end by 6 bases; junction bases not matched to a gene: 9. This CDR3 spans 14 amino acids. At the time of sampling, donors were nominally healthy, though unrecorded immune exposures were likely. PCR was performed using 60 Vbeta and 13 Jbeta primers. The table came from immunoSEQ multiplex PCR; TCRdb's copy has only in-frame clones and leaves some out. The repertoire holds about 200,000 clones, 82% seen once, with around 6.3% in the top ten. As for this clone: Its antigen is as yet unknown.

V is TRBV27 and J is TRBJ2-7, with 8 bases identical to TRBD2. The receptor's source is a woman aged 45 to 65 in good health and CMV-seropositive. The sequencing sample was made of PBMCs. The chain's CDR3 is CASSQTGTRSEQYF. The CDR3 DNA follows: TGTGCCAGCAGTCAAACCGGGACTAGAAGCGAGCAGTACTTC.